This TCR beta chain came from a study of technical replicates of blood from several donors. In germline, CDR1 is SGHNT, CDR2 YENEEA. Trimming cost V 4 bases and J 1 base; bases outside gene matches: 1. This CDR3 contains 14 residues. The method was immunoSEQ multiplex PCR; TCRdb's version includes in-frame clones alone and lacks a portion of them. The sample contains around 76,000 clones, roughly 92% of which appear only once. Sequencing input: T cells isolated from PBMCs. V gene TRBV11-3 combines with J gene TRBJ1-1, with 9 bases identical to TRBD1. The receptor was derived from a human donor in good health. Here the CDR3 DNA reads TGTGCCAGCAGCTGGGGACAGGGGAACACTGAAGCTTTCTTT. Translated: CASSWGQGNTEAFF.